This TCR beta chain was sequenced during a study of T cell changes during pregnancy in multiple sclerosis. Measured with immunoSEQ multiplex PCR; TCRdb has only the in-frame clones, and not every one. The table has some 46,000 clones, around 92% seen once. Germline CDR1 reads SGHAT; CDR2 reads FQNNGV. The CDR3 runs to 16 residues. V was trimmed by 2 bases and J by 3 bases, leaving 14 bases between them. The sequenced sample consisted of peripheral blood. The rearrangement links TRBV11-2 to TRBJ2-1; D is possibly TRBD2 (6 bases). The origin of this receptor is a female donor with multiple sclerosis, enrolled in a pregnancy study. CDR3 loop: CASSLSSGLGYNEQFF. Here the CDR3 DNA reads TGTGCCAGCAGCTTATCTTCGGGACTCGGCTACAATGAGCAGTTCTTC.